The rows below give T cell receptor beta chains drawn from one sample of a study of blood T cell repertoires in COVID-19. Assay used: immunoSEQ multiplex PCR; TCRdb lists only in-frame clones, some missing. The sample consists of about 57,000 clones, 75% to 95% of them appearing once. The sample taken for sequencing was peripheral blood. The origin of the receptors is a man between 60 and 70 years old with acute or convalescent COVID-19. Both conserved end residues are part of each CDR3. A D gene is named only where the DNA matches it firmly. Where a row states a size, it is once, few, many or the class of an expanded clone; other rows omit it.

v_gene	d_gene	abundance	j_gene	CDR3aa	CDR3nt
TRBV7-3	.	.	TRBJ1-5	CASSPNSNQPQHF	TGTGCCAGCAGCCCTAATAGCAATCAGCCCCAGCATTTT
TRBV4-1	.	.	TRBJ2-3	CASSQTPGLFTDTQYF	TGCGCCAGCAGCCAAACCCCGGGACTTTTCACAGATACGCAGTATTTT
TRBV20-1	.	.	TRBJ1-2	CSASGTSYGYTF	TGCAGTGCTAGTGGGACATCCTATGGCTACACCTTC
TRBV19	TRBD1	few	TRBJ1-4	CASTPGDRKDEKLFF	TGTGCCAGTACCCCGGGGGACAGGAAAGATGAAAAACTGTTTTTT
TRBV18	TRBD1	once	TRBJ1-2	CASSPTGTVNYGYTF	TGTGCCAGCTCACCCACCGGGACAGTTAACTATGGCTACACCTTC
TRBV7-2	TRBD1	once	TRBJ2-1	CASSFDRGQVDEQFF	TGTGCCAGCAGCTTCGACAGGGGGCAGGTCGATGAGCAGTTCTTC
TRBV28	TRBD1	.	TRBJ1-2	CASGDRVYGYTF	TGTGCCAGCGGGGACAGAGTCTATGGCTACACCTTC
TRBV7-9	.	.	TRBJ2-3	CASSFPGHRDTDTQYF	TGTGCCAGCAGTTTCCCGGGACACCGGGACACAGATACGCAGTATTTT
TRBV15	.	.	TRBJ2-1	CATSRDRAGGNEQFF	TGTGCCACCAGCAGAGACAGGGCCGGGGGAAATGAGCAGTTCTTC
TRBV6-6	TRBD2	.	TRBJ2-5	CASRGTSGSGETQYF	TGTGCCAGCAGGGGGACTAGCGGGAGTGGAGAGACCCAGTACTTC
TRBV27	.	.	TRBJ2-6	CASSRGPFSGANVLTF	TGTGCCAGCAGTCGAGGCCCCTTTTCGGGGGCCAACGTCCTGACTTTC
TRBV30	.	few	TRBJ1-3	CAWSNERSSGNTIYF	TGTGCCTGGAGTAACGAACGGAGCTCTGGAAACACCATATATTTT
TRBV4-2	.	once	TRBJ2-3	CASSQDYGDTQYF	TGTGCCAGCAGCCAAGATTACGGGGATACGCAGTATTTT
TRBV6-2/TRBV6-3	TRBD2	.	TRBJ2-1	CASSYNRRKLAGGQGNEQFF	TGTGCCAGCAGTTACAACCGTCGGAAACTAGCGGGAGGGCAAGGAAATGAGCAGTTCTTC
TRBV28	.	.	TRBJ1-5	CASSLGAGGGPYSNQPQHF	TGTGCCAGCAGTTTAGGAGCCGGGGGGGGCCCATATAGCAATCAGCCCCAGCATTTT
TRBV11-2	.	.	TRBJ2-5	CATGRQALLQETQYF	TGTGCCACCGGAAGACAGGCGCTCCTCCAAGAGACCCAGTACTTC
TRBV27	TRBD2	.	TRBJ2-2	CASSLTYRAGGTGELFF	TGTGCCAGCAGTTTAACCTATAGGGCGGGAGGCACCGGGGAGCTGTTTTTT
TRBV19	.	.	TRBJ1-1	CASRSQRDTEAFF	TGTGCCAGTAGGTCTCAAAGAGACACTGAAGCTTTCTTT
TRBV5-1	.	.	TRBJ1-5	CASSLAPSPSNQPQHF	TGCGCCAGCAGCTTGGCCCCGTCCCCTAGCAATCAGCCCCAGCATTTT
TRBV6-5	.	few	TRBJ2-1	CASSYQGPNEQFF	TGTGCCAGCAGTTACCAGGGCCCCAATGAGCAGTTCTTC
TRBV7-3	TRBD1	.	TRBJ1-6	CASSLDRGNSPLHF	TGTGCCAGCAGCTTAGACAGGGGGAATTCACCCCTCCACTTT
TRBV18	TRBD1	.	TRBJ1-2	CASSPGQDDYGYTF	TGTGCCAGCTCACCGGGACAGGACGACTATGGCTACACCTTC
TRBV27	.	.	TRBJ1-2	CASSEAQGYGYTF	TGTGCCAGCAGTGAGGCGCAGGGCTATGGCTACACCTTC
TRBV29-1	TRBD1	.	TRBJ2-7	CSVEGETGSPYEQYF	TGCAGCGTTGAAGGAGAGACAGGGAGCCCCTACGAGCAGTACTTC
TRBV19	.	.	TRBJ1-1	CASSPSSTATAFF	TGTGCCAGTAGTCCATCCAGTACAGCAACAGCTTTCTTT
TRBV4-3	TRBD1	.	TRBJ1-3	CASSQDRGPGNTIYF	TGCGCCAGCAGCCAAGATAGGGGGCCCGGAAACACCATATATTTT
TRBV3-1/TRBV3-2	.	.	TRBJ2-7	CASSQDLYEQYF	TGTGCCAGCAGCCAAGATCTCTACGAGCAGTACTTC
TRBV5-1	TRBD1	.	TRBJ2-6	CASSSTGEGANVLTF	TGCGCCAGCAGCTCAACAGGGGAAGGGGCCAACGTCCTGACTTTC
TRBV5-6	TRBD2	once	TRBJ2-1	CASTAVAGVHEQFF	TGTGCCAGTACGGCGGTAGCGGGAGTCCATGAGCAGTTCTTC
TRBV2	.	.	TRBJ1-3	CASSEAPPGSGNTIYF	TGTGCCAGCAGTGAAGCCCCGCCGGGATCTGGAAACACCATATATTTT
TRBV7-8	.	.	TRBJ2-7	CASSLASTSSYEQYF	TGTGCCAGCAGCTTAGCGTCGACTTCGTCCTACGAGCAGTACTTC
TRBV4-2	.	.	TRBJ1-6	CASSQESLRGNSPLHF	TGTGCCAGCAGCCAAGAGTCGCTCAGGGGAAATTCACCCCTCCACTTT
TRBV12-3/TRBV12-4	.	.	TRBJ2-1	CASSLTEPGLEFF	TGTGCCAGCAGTCTCACCGAACCGGGACTCGAGTTCTTC
TRBV7-9	.	.	TRBJ1-2	CASSLPQPAHGYTF	TGTGCCAGCAGCTTACCACAGCCCGCCCATGGCTACACCTTC
TRBV5-4	TRBD1	once	TRBJ2-7	CASSLEGTGVYEQYF	TGTGCCAGCAGCTTGGAAGGGACAGGGGTCTACGAGCAGTACTTC
TRBV19	TRBD2	.	TRBJ2-1	CASSTPPLAGRHNEQFF	TGTGCCAGTAGTACCCCCCCCCTAGCGGGAAGGCACAATGAGCAGTTCTTC
TRBV21-1	.	.	TRBJ1-1	CASSDRDGRTEAFF	TGTGCCAGCAGCGACAGGGACGGAAGGACTGAAGCTTTCTTT
TRBV4-3	.	.	TRBJ2-3	CASSPGAGTSTDTQYF	TGCGCCAGCAGCCCCGGGGCGGGAACTAGCACAGATACGCAGTATTTT
TRBV28	TRBD2	.	TRBJ2-2	CASSPRRTSGRVGELFF	TGTGCCAGCAGCCCTCGGCGGACTAGCGGGAGGGTCGGGGAGCTGTTTTTT
TRBV19	.	once	TRBJ1-1	CASSGSTANTEAFF	TGTGCCAGTAGTGGCTCGACAGCTAACACTGAAGCTTTCTTT
TRBV19	TRBD1	.	TRBJ1-5	CASSIEDRSNQPQHF	TGTGCCAGTAGTATTGAGGACAGGAGCAATCAGCCCCAGCATTTT
TRBV27	TRBD2	.	TRBJ2-7	CASRPFMSGVLREGPYEQYF	TGTGCCAGCAGACCTTTCATGTCCGGCGTTTTGAGGGAGGGCCCTTACGAGCAGTACTTC
TRBV18	TRBD1	.	TRBJ2-7	CASSPGTGGLRF	TGTGCCAGCTCACCCGGGACAGGGGGGCTGAGATTC
TRBV7-3	TRBD2	.	TRBJ2-5	CASSTGTSGQETQYF	TGTGCCAGCAGCACTGGGACTAGCGGCCAAGAGACCCAGTACTTC
TRBV5-1	TRBD2	.	TRBJ2-1	CASSLLAGGNNEQFF	TGCGCCAGCAGCCTACTAGCGGGAGGTAACAATGAGCAGTTCTTC
TRBV5-1	.	.	TRBJ2-7	CASSLTGNEQYF	TGCGCCAGCAGCTTGACAGGGAACGAGCAGTACTTC
TRBV28	TRBD1	.	TRBJ2-3	CASDRGVYTDTQYF	TGTGCCAGCGACAGGGGGGTCTACACAGATACGCAGTATTTT
TRBV5-4	TRBD2	.	TRBJ2-1	CASSSGGRGLGEQFF	TGTGCCAGCAGCTCAGGCGGGAGGGGTTTAGGAGAGCAGTTCTTC
TRBV19	.	.	TRBJ1-5	CASSMVQQPQHF	TGTGCCAGTAGTATGGTTCAGCAGCCCCAGCATTTT
TRBV7-6	TRBD2	.	TRBJ2-7	CASTTGTSGSYEQYF	TGTGCCAGCACCACCGGGACTAGCGGTTCCTACGAGCAGTACTTC
TRBV5-6	.	few	TRBJ1-5	CASSFRWAANQPQHF	TGTGCCAGCAGCTTTCGTTGGGCTGCCAATCAGCCCCAGCATTTT
TRBV5-1	TRBD2	.	TRBJ2-1	CASSQTSGRNEQFF	TGCGCCAGCAGCCAAACTAGCGGGAGGAATGAGCAGTTCTTC
TRBV9	TRBD2	few	TRBJ2-7	CASSVASGRAYEQYF	TGTGCCAGCAGCGTCGCCTCCGGGAGGGCCTACGAGCAGTACTTC
TRBV27	TRBD2	once	TRBJ2-5	CASSGGGLQETQYF	TGTGCCAGCAGTGGGGGGGGACTACAAGAGACCCAGTACTTC
TRBV6-5	.	.	TRBJ1-5	CASRGGGVQAPQHF	TGTGCCAGCAGGGGAGGGGGGGTCCAGGCGCCCCAGCATTTT
TRBV28	.	once	TRBJ1-2	CASLASTTSYGYTF	TGTGCCAGCCTCGCTTCCACTACCTCCTATGGCTACACCTTC